Sequencing of this TCR beta chain was carried out in a study of blood T cells in healthy people across ages. Study conclusions and caveats: Expanded clonotype changes were possibly confounded by unknown donor CMV status.

Of note for this clonotype: What it recognizes is unknown.

For the second PCR, which ran for roughly 7 to 11 cycles, a sample-barcoded 5' primer and a J-beta primer mix were used. All samples gave at least 2.5 million CDR3-containing paired-end reads. Via MiXCR, TCRdb re-called the 5' RACE reads, giving one row per CDR3 protein. The table includes over 1,500,000 distinct CDR3 sequences, approximately 40% detected once. CDR1 is KGHDR and CDR2 is SFDVKD in the germline V gene. V was cut by 3 bases and J by 6 bases, with 10 bases left in between. The CDR3 runs 13 residues. The individuals who served as donors were healthy Caucasians living in Russia, aged roughly 6 to 90.

The TCR originated in a human donor in good health. The V call is TRBV24-1, the J call TRBJ1-2; perhaps TRBD1 as D (5 bases). The sequencing input was blood. The CDR3 DNA follows: TGTGCCACCAGTGATCGGACACCTGATGGCTACACCTTC. This encodes CATSDRTPDGYTF.